The rows below give T cell receptor beta chains drawn from one sample of a study of response to subunit inactivated influenza vaccine. TCRdb recomputed calls from the RT-PCR reads with MiXCR, one row per CDR3 protein. The data show about 780,000 distinct CDR3 sequences, with less than 20% seen just once and roughly 11% held by the top ten. The sequences come from PBMCs from blood, collected more than 4 days after vaccination. All receptors derive from a man aged 50-60 years who received an inactivated influenza vaccine. CDR3s include the opening cysteine and the closing phenylalanine or tryptophan. A D gene is named only where the DNA matches it firmly. Only some rows state a clone size, as once, few, many or a class for expanded clones.

v_call	clone_size	j_call	d_call	cdr3_nt	cdr3_aa
TRBV12-3/TRBV12-4	few	TRBJ2-3	.	TGTGCCAGCAGTTTAGGGTCAGACACAGATACGCAGTATTTT	CASSLGSDTDTQYF
TRBV7-2	.	TRBJ2-7	TRBD1	TGTGCCAGCAGCTTAGCAACAGGGGAGTACGAGCAGTACTTC	CASSLATGEYEQYF
TRBV6-2/TRBV6-3	few	TRBJ1-1	TRBD1	TGTGCCAGCAGTAAGACAGGGATCACTGAAGCTTTCTTT	CASSKTGITEAFF
TRBV28	.	TRBJ2-1	TRBD2	TGTGCCAGCAGTTTTTCTCCTCGCGGGGGAGACTACAATGAGCAGTTCTTC	CASSFSPRGGDYNEQFF
TRBV6-1	few	TRBJ1-2	TRBD1	TGTGCCAGCAGCTCAGACGGGACAGGGGGAAATGGCTACACCTTC	CASSSDGTGGNGYTF
TRBV7-9	.	TRBJ2-1	.	TGTGCCAGCAGCTTAGATGGCCACTCCTACAATGAGCAGTTCTTC	CASSLDGHSYNEQFF
TRBV7-8	.	TRBJ2-1	.	TGTGCCAGCAGCTTTTCGGGAGCATCGGACTACAATGAGCAGTTCTTC	CASSFSGASDYNEQFF
TRBV12-3/TRBV12-4	.	TRBJ1-4	TRBD1	TGTGCCAGCAGTCAGGGGACAGGGCTCACTAATGAAAAACTGTTTTTT	CASSQGTGLTNEKLFF
TRBV13	.	TRBJ2-7	TRBD1	TGTGCCAGCAGCTTATTACAGGGGAAGGGAGTGTACGAGCAGTACTTC	CASSLLQGKGVYEQYF
TRBV29-1	many	TRBJ2-3	.	TGCAGCGTTGAAGGGATTAGCCGTACAGATACGCAGTATTTT	CSVEGISRTDTQYF
TRBV6-6	.	TRBJ2-7	.	TGTGCCAGCAGTTATACACAGGGCTACGAGCAGTACTTC	CASSYTQGYEQYF